This T cell receptor (beta chain) was identified during a study of shared clonotypes between healthy human individuals. Generated by immunoSEQ multiplex PCR, the TCRdb table keeps only in-frame clones and is missing some. The sample has 200,000 to 250,000 clones; 65% to 70% are singletons. The J segment lost 3 bases and the V segment lost 10 bases, leaving 9 bases of the junction unmatched. CDR1 is ENHRY, CDR2 SYGVKD, per germline. This CDR3 region has 14 residues. This clone was counted only a few times. The sample comprised memory CD4+ T cells sorted from blood. Subset given: CD45RA-negative fraction. The chain combines TRBV10-3 with TRBJ1-2; 9 bases are a match to TRBD1. This clonotype was sampled from a man younger than 40 in good health. CDR3 loop: CATKGQGDYYGYTF. In nucleotides, the CDR3 is TGTGCCACCAAGGGACAGGGAGATTACTATGGCTACACCTTC.